The 18 T cell receptor beta chains presented below share a single source sample, sequenced in a study of control samples from healthy donors and cancer patients. Generated by immunoSEQ multiplex PCR, the TCRdb table keeps only in-frame clones and is missing some. In the table there are some 150,000 clones, about nine tenths of which are singletons. Sequenced: blood. These receptors originate from a woman under 40 in good health.

The chain has TRBV5-1 and TRBJ2-7, with 7 bases aligning to TRBD1. Germline-derived CDR1 and CDR2 are SGHRS and YFSETQ. J was trimmed by 3 bases and V by 0 bases; bases with no gene match: 3. CDR3 length: 14 residues. The CDR3 DNA is TGCGCCAGCAGCTTGGGTCGGGACAGCTACGAGCAGTACTTC. This gives the protein CASSLGRDSYEQYF.

CDR3 DNA sequence: TGCGCCAGCAGCCAACAGGGCATCGGCGGGGAGCTGTTTTTT. Translation: CASSQQGIGGELFF. The chain joins TRBV4-1 to TRBJ2-2, with D perhaps TRBD1 (5 bases). Germline CDR1 is MGHRA and CDR2 is YSYEKL. CDR3 length equals 14 residues. Trimming pared 2 bases from V and 7 bases from J, leaving 11 bases between.

The chain recombines TRBV11-3 with TRBJ2-2; 7 bases fit TRBD2. CDR3 length: 18 residues. The V and J ends lost 0 bases and 0 bases, in that order; junction bases with no gene match: 7. Germline V gives CDR1 SGHNT, CDR2 YENEEA. The CDR3 is CASSLDRAGEANTGELFF. CDR3 nucleotides: TGTGCCAGCAGCTTAGATCGGGCGGGAGAGGCGAACACCGGGGAGCTGTTTTTT.

The J gene is TRBJ2-3, the V gene TRBV6-1, with TRBD1 identical over 7 bases. The V gene's germline CDR1 is MNHNS and CDR2 SASEGT. J gave up 2 bases and V 1 base, and 6 bases lay outside the gene matches. The CDR3 has 16 residues. This CDR3 is CASSEGTGAATDTQYF. The CDR3 DNA reads TGTGCCAGCAGTGAAGGTACAGGGGCGGCCACAGATACGCAGTATTTT.

The chain is built from TRBV19 and TRBJ2-2; 8 positions agree with TRBD1. Looked up from germline, CDR1 is LNHDA and CDR2 is SQIVND (reference sequence). The CDR3 sequence is 16 residues long. After removal of 7 bases from V and 3 bases from J, the junction contained 10 bases not matched to a gene. CDR3: CASKPTGTGDTGELFF. CDR3 nucleotides: TGTGCCAGTAAACCGACCGGGACAGGCGACACCGGGGAGCTGTTTTTT.

The genes are TRBV7-9 and TRBJ1-5; TRBD1 aligns across 7 bases. The CDR3 contains 18 residues. Germline CDR1 is SEHNR and CDR2 is FQNEAQ (reference sequence). Germline trimming cut 0 bases from V and 1 base from J; bases unmatched to any gene: 9. CDR3 sequence reads: CASSLARAGGKSNQPQHF. CDR3 DNA: TGTGCCAGCAGCTTAGCGCGGGCAGGGGGTAAAAGCAATCAGCCCCAGCATTTT.

V usage is TRBV21-1 and J usage is TRBJ2-7; TRBD2, the table's D call, lacks a check against the DNA. TRBV21-1 is marked as a pseudogene. There are 12 residues in the CDR3. This CDR3 is CASWGGRYEQYF. CDR3 sequence (DNA): TGTGCCAGCTGGGGAGGGAGGTACGAGCAGTACTTC.

The chain joins TRBV7-3 to TRBJ1-6, with TRBD1 identical over 9 bases. V shed 5 bases, J shed 10 bases, and the junction held 9 bases outside the gene matches. Germline assignment: CDR1 SGHTA and CDR2 FQGTGA. There are 15 residues in the CDR3. CDR3 sequence: CASSQTLDRGSPLHF. In DNA, the CDR3 is TGTGCCAGCAGCCAAACCCTGGACAGGGGATCACCCCTCCACTTT.

The chain is built from TRBV27 and TRBJ1-1; D ambiguous. Trimming stripped 5 bases from V and 0 bases from J, with 10 bases between. The CDR3 has 14 amino acids. Germline V gene sequence: CDR1 MNHEY, CDR2 SMNVEV (reference sequence). The CDR3 protein is CASSRRGMNTEAFF. CDR3 sequence (DNA): TGTGCCAGCAGTCGGCGCGGCATGAACACTGAAGCTTTCTTT.

V and J are TRBV7-2 and TRBJ2-1; 14 nucleotides align to TRBD2. The CDR3 spans 17 residues. Trimming cost V 1 base and J 2 bases; bases outside gene matches: 1. Per germline, CDR1 SGHTA and CDR2 FQGNSA. The CDR3 nucleotides are TGTGCCAGCAGCTTAGAGACTAGCGGGAGGGCCTACAATGAGCAGTTCTTC. This sequence encodes CASSLETSGRAYNEQFF. The complete variable domain, with remaining parts taken from reference TRBV7-2 and TRBJ2-1, reads GAGVSQSPSNKVTEKGKDVELRCDPISGHTALYWYRQSLGQGLEFLIYFQGNSAPDKSGLPSDRFSAERTGGSVSTLTIQRTQQEDSAVYLCASSLETSGRAYNEQFFGPGTRLTVL.

The genes are TRBV6-4 and TRBJ1-1; no clear D gene. V was clipped by 5 bases and J by 5 bases, with 12 bases between them. This CDR3 is 13 amino acids long. Per germline, CDR1 MRHNA and CDR2 SNTAGT. The CDR3 coding sequence is TGTGCCAGCAGTTCGGCAGGAGAGACTGAAGCTTTCTTT. Residues: CASSSAGETEAFF.

A single count supports this clone. The CDR3 sequence: CASSYDRGNGNTIYF. The CDR3 bases are TGTGCCAGCAGTTACGACAGGGGGAATGGAAACACCATATATTTT. The chain employs TRBV6-5 and TRBJ1-3; 9 bases match TRBD1. The CDR3 covers 15 residues. Per germline, CDR1 MNHEY and CDR2 SVGAGI. V shed 2 bases, J shed 3 bases, and the junction held 2 bases outside the gene matches.

The chain uses TRBV11-3 and TRBJ2-6; D call uncertain. CDR1 and CDR2 from the germline V gene are SGHNT and YENEEA. The V gene lost 1 base and the J gene lost 4 bases, with 5 bases spanning the gap. The CDR3 loop spans 14 amino acids. The CDR3 spells CASSLVAGANVLTF. CDR3 coding DNA: TGTGCCAGCAGCTTAGTCGCAGGGGCCAACGTCCTGACTTTC.

The rearrangement uses TRBV4-1 and TRBJ1-4; perhaps TRBD1 as D (5 bases). Between the trimmed V and J ends, which lost 0 bases and 6 bases, there was a span of 11 bases. The CDR3 length is 15 residues. The V gene's germline CDR1 is MGHRA and CDR2 YSYEKL. The CDR3 sequence: CASSQDTGGDEKLFF. DNA of the CDR3: TGCGCCAGCAGCCAAGATACGGGGGGGGATGAAAAACTGTTTTTT.

V and J are TRBV7-9 and TRBJ2-5, with D perhaps assigned TRBD1 or TRBD2 (5 bases each). V gave up 6 bases and J gave up 1 base, with 12 bases separating them. This CDR3 spans 14 amino acids. Germline CDR1 and CDR2: SEHNR and FQNEAQ (reference sequence). The CDR3 protein is CASSTGTLQETQYF. In DNA, the CDR3 is TGTGCCAGCAGTACCGGGACGCTCCAAGAGACCCAGTACTTC.

The chain is built from TRBV24-1 and TRBJ2-1; D might be TRBD2 (5 bases). The CDR3 has 15 residues. CDR1 is KGHDR and CDR2 is SFDVKD in the germline V gene. V was trimmed by 5 bases and J by 0 bases, leaving 10 bases between them. The CDR3 DNA reads TGTGCCACCAGTGGTCGCCGGGACTCCTACAATGAGCAGTTCTTC. It codes for CATSGRRDSYNEQFF.

This clone was observed a few times. The chain links TRBV6-5 to TRBJ2-7; D call uncertain. The length of the CDR3 is 12 residues. V was pared by 8 bases and J by 0 bases, with 8 bases between. Germline values: CDR1 MNHEY, CDR2 SVGAGI. The CDR3 protein is CASGRLSYEQYF. Here the CDR3 DNA reads TGTGCCAGCGGACGCCTCTCCTACGAGCAGTACTTC.

This clone has only one observation. The rearrangement joins TRBV5-4 to TRBJ2-7; 8 nucleotides match TRBD2. Germline loops: CDR1 SGHNT, CDR2 YYREEE (reference sequence). The CDR3 is made up of 16 amino acids. V trimming: 1 base; J trimming: 6 bases; junction bases outside the gene matches: 12. CDR3 DNA: TGTGCCAGCAGCTTGCGGGTCCGGGCGGGAGGTTCCGAGCAGTACTTC. Its translation: CASSLRVRAGGSEQYF.